Below are 32 T cell receptor beta chains sequenced from a single sample in a study of OX40 agonist ivuxolimab in advanced cancers. Clones were sequenced by immunoSEQ multiplex PCR, and TCRdb holds only the in-frame ones, with some missing. The sample has 65,000 to 75,000 clones; 92% are singletons. The sequencing here drew on CD4+ or CD8+ T cells sorted from blood, taken in a trial of the OX40 agonist ivuxolimab. Source of these receptors: an adult with an advanced solid tumor such as melanoma, head and neck, liver or kidney cancer.

The gene calls are TRBV15 and TRBJ2-7; TRBD1 is a possible D gene (5 bases). This CDR3 is built from 16 residues. Germline assignment: CDR1 LNHNV and CDR2 YYDKDF (reference sequence). V lost 5 bases and J 2 bases, leaving 19 bases between the germline ends. CDR3 bases: TGTGCCACCAGCTCCCTGGTAATGGCGGACACCTACGAGCAGTACTTC. It encodes CATSSLVMADTYEQYF.

Turning to this clone: At one end, the junction sequence differs from germline, possibly due to a read error. The rearrangement uses TRBV10-3 and TRBJ2-5; 8 bases fit TRBD2. The CDR3 covers 16 residues. Germline V lookup: CDR1 ENHRY, CDR2 SYGVKD. The CDR3 region has the DNA TGTGCCATCAGTGAGTCGATGACGGGAGGGCAAGGGACCCAGTACTTC. This encodes CAISESMTGGQGTQYF.

The chain is built from TRBV30 and TRBJ1-4; D not resolved. Germline V lookup: CDR1 GTSNPN, CDR2 SVGIG (reference sequence). V was shortened by 0 bases and J by 4 bases, with 6 bases between the two germline ends. The CDR3 extends over 13 amino acids. The DNA for the CDR3 is TGTGCCTGGAGTGTCGGGGTTAATGAAAAACTGTTTTTT. Residues: CAWSVGVNEKLFF.

As concerns this clone: Other nucleotide sequences in the sample specify the same CDR3. The rearrangement uses TRBV6-5 and TRBJ2-5; 10 nucleotides agree with TRBD2. V dropped 0 bases and J dropped 5; count of bases not matched to a gene: 3. CDR3 size: 15 residues. Per the germline V gene, CDR1 is MNHEY and CDR2 is SVGAGI. CDR3 bases: TGTGCCAGCAGTTACTCGAGCGGGAGGGGGGAGACCCAGTACTTC. Its translation is CASSYSSGRGETQYF.

V usage is TRBV11-3 and J usage is TRBJ2-4; D perhaps matches TRBD1 (5 bases). Deletions cut 5 bases from V and 0 bases from J, with 11 bases between. There are 15 residues in the CDR3. CDR1 is SGHNT, CDR2 YENEEA, per germline. CDR3 DNA sequence: TGTGCCAGCAGCCCAAGACAGCTAGCCAAAAACATTCAGTACTTC. This sequence encodes CASSPRQLAKNIQYF. The variable domain in full, with the rest retrieved from reference TRBV11-3 and TRBJ2-4, is EAGVVQSPRYKIIEKKQPVAFWCNPISGHNTLYWYLQNLGQGPELLIRYENEEAVDDSQLPKDRFSAERLKGVDSTLKIQPAELGDSAVYLCASSPRQLAKNIQYFGAGTRLSVL.

V and J are TRBV12-5 and TRBJ2-2; a weak D match, TRBD1 (6 bases). V dropped 2 bases and J dropped 2 bases, with 21 bases sitting between them. The germline V gene encodes CDR1 LGHNT and CDR2 FRNRAP. The CDR3 totals 19 residues. The CDR3 loop is CASGLYPRGLLINTGELFF. The DNA of the CDR3 is TGTGCTAGTGGTTTGTACCCCAGGGGCCTACTCATTAACACCGGGGAGCTGTTTTTT.

The chain combines TRBV10-3 with TRBJ2-7; no reliable D call. The germline V gene encodes CDR1 ENHRY and CDR2 SYGVKD. This CDR3 region has 12 residues. V gave up 0 bases and J gave up 5 bases, with 5 bases separating them. CDR3 nucleotides: TGTGCCATCAGTGAGTCGAAGCACGAGCAGTACTTC. This sequence encodes CAISESKHEQYF.

The V and J genes are TRBV18 and TRBJ1-4, with 9 bases matching TRBD1. Germline V gives CDR1 KGHSH, CDR2 LQKENI. The CDR3 has 16 residues. The J segment lost 1 base and the V segment lost 3 bases, leaving 3 bases of the junction unmatched. The CDR3 sequence: CASSPRQGVTNEKLFF. In DNA, the CDR3 is TGTGCCAGCTCACCCCGACAGGGGGTAACTAATGAAAAACTGTTTTTT.

The rearrangement uses TRBV18 and TRBJ2-1, with 7 bases that match TRBD2. V shed 6 bases, J shed 16 bases, and the junction held 18 bases outside the gene matches. Germline CDR1 KGHSH, CDR2 LQKENI. The CDR3 has 14 residues. The CDR3, as DNA: TGTGCCAGCTCTCCAAACGGGGGTCCAGCGGGACTATTCTTC. Residues: CASSPNGGPAGLFF.

This CDR3 is CATSRDLATSGRVSEQYF. CDR3 nucleotides: TGTGCCACCAGCAGAGATCTGGCGACTAGCGGGAGGGTTAGCGAGCAGTACTTC. This sequence joins TRBV15 and TRBJ2-7; 14 bases agree with TRBD2. Trimming removed 0 bases from V and 6 bases from J; junction bases left unmatched: 10. From germline, CDR1 is LNHNV and CDR2 YYDKDF (reference sequence). CDR3 length: 18 amino acids.

The rearrangement joins TRBV7-6 to TRBJ2-7; 13 bases agree with TRBD2. The CDR3 has 15 amino acids. V shed 5 bases, J shed 5 bases, and the junction held 6 bases outside the gene matches. The germline CDR1 and CDR2 sequences are SGHVS and FNYEAQ. CDR3 protein: CASSRRTSGSNEQYF. DNA for the CDR3: TGTGCCAGCAGCCGCAGGACTAGCGGGAGCAACGAGCAGTACTTC.

V is TRBV7-9 and J is TRBJ2-5; D uncertain. The germline gives CDR1 SEHNR, CDR2 FQNEAQ (reference sequence). V dropped 1 base and J dropped 1 base, with 7 bases sitting between them. This CDR3 region has 14 residues. CDR3 loop: CASSLGVAQETQYF. The CDR3 region has the DNA TGTGCCAGCAGCTTAGGGGTAGCCCAAGAGACCCAGTACTTC. Together with reference TRBV7-9 and TRBJ2-5, the CDR3 gives the full variable domain: DTGVSQNPRHKITKRGQNVTFRCDPISEHNRLYWYRQTLGQGPEFLTYFQNEAQLEKSRLLSDRFSAERPKGSFSTLEIQRTEQGDSAMYLCASSLGVAQETQYFGPGTRLLVL.

This clone was counted once. J is TRBJ2-5 and V is TRBV5-1, with TRBD2 matching 12 bases. V dropped 4 bases and J dropped 5; count of bases not matched to a gene: 6. CDR3 length: 15 residues. Germline V lookup: CDR1 SGHRS, CDR2 YFSETQ. As DNA, the CDR3 is TGCGCCAGCAGCGAGACTAGCGGGAGTCCGGAGACCCAGTACTTC. It yields the protein CASSETSGSPETQYF.

The V call is TRBV6-7, the J call TRBJ1-1; D gene ambiguous. TRBV6-7 is classed as an ORF, of uncertain function. The V end was cut by 2 bases, the J end by 1 base, with 8 bases between. The CDR3 totals 14 residues. The CDR3 is CASSYGIKNTEAFF. CDR3 sequence (DNA): TGTGCCAGCAGTTACGGAATAAAGAACACTGAAGCTTTCTTT.

The chain carries TRBV14 and TRBJ1-1, with no clear D. Trimming took 3 bases from V and 0 from J, leaving 5 bases between them. The germline CDR1 and CDR2 sequences are SGHDN and FVKESK. The CDR3 is 13 amino acids. The CDR3 region has the DNA TGTGCCAGCAGCCAGGGAATGAACACTGAAGCTTTCTTT. Translating gives CASSQGMNTEAFF.

The genes are TRBV30 and TRBJ1-5; perhaps TRBD1 as D (5 bases). Between the trimmed V and J ends, which lost 7 bases and 7 bases, there was a span of 20 bases. This CDR3 has 14 amino acids. The germline V gene has CDR1 GTSNPN and CDR2 SVGIG (reference sequence). The CDR3 spells CALKVGGDGQPQHF. CDR3 nucleotide sequence: TGTGCCTTAAAGGTGGGGGGGGACGGCCAGCCCCAGCATTTT. Looking up the rest from reference TRBV30 and TRBJ1-5 gives the full variable domain: SQTIHQWPATLVQPVGSPLSLECTVEGTSNPNLYWYRQAAGRGLQLLFYSVGIGQISSEVPQNLSASRPQDRQFILSSKKLLLSDSGFYLCALKVGGDGQPQHFGDGTRLSIL.

This chain connects TRBV5-4 to TRBJ2-2; 11 bases fit TRBD2. The CDR3 consists of 16 residues. CDR1 and CDR2 (germline): SGHNT, YYREEE (reference sequence). J was trimmed by 6 bases and V by 1 base; bases with no gene match: 5. DNA of the CDR3: TGTGCCAGCAGCTTGAAACTAGCGGGAGATCCCGGGGAGCTGTTTTTT. This gives the protein CASSLKLAGDPGELFF.

This chain uses TRBV5-1 with TRBJ2-2; TRBD2 might be the D (6 bases). The V end lost 4 bases, the J end lost 3 bases, and 16 bases lay between the germline ends. Germline V CDR1 and CDR2: SGHRS, YFSETQ. The CDR3 extends over 16 amino acids. The CDR3 coding sequence is TGCGCCAGCAGCCTCAGGACGGGAGTGGACACCGGGGAGCTGTTTTTT. As protein: CASSLRTGVDTGELFF.

This clone was seen once. The CDR3 loop is CASSIYPGTNEKLFF. The CDR3 region has the DNA TGTGCCAGTAGTATATATCCGGGGACTAATGAAAAACTGTTTTTT. The chain links TRBV19 to TRBJ1-4; D call uncertain. Germline values: CDR1 LNHDA, CDR2 SQIVND (reference sequence). The CDR3 length is 15 residues. Trimming shortened V by 2 bases and J by 2 bases, and 9 bases separated the two germline ends.

The CDR3 DNA follows: TGCAGTGCTAGGCCCGTTAATGAGCAGTTCTTC. This translates into CSARPVNEQFF. The rearrangement joins TRBV20-1 to TRBJ2-1; D call uncertain. Between the trimmed V and J ends, which lost 3 bases and 7 bases, there was a span of 7 bases. Per germline, CDR1 DFQATT and CDR2 SNEGSKA (reference sequence). The CDR3 extends over 11 amino acids.

The genes are TRBV7-9 and TRBJ2-5, with 8 positions matching TRBD2. V lost 1 base to trimming and J lost 9 bases; unmatched junction nucleotides: 10. Germline values: CDR1 SEHNR, CDR2 FQNEAQ (reference sequence). The CDR3 consists of 15 residues. This CDR3 reads CASSLGIASGRPQYF. The CDR3 region has the DNA TGTGCCAGCAGCTTAGGCATCGCTAGCGGGCGGCCCCAGTACTTC. The full variable domain, completed using reference TRBV7-9 and TRBJ2-5, is DTGVSQNPRHKITKRGQNVTFRCDPISEHNRLYWYRQTLGQGPEFLTYFQNEAQLEKSRLLSDRFSAERPKGSFSTLEIQRTEQGDSAMYLCASSLGIASGRPQYFGPGTRLLVL.

This rearrangement joins TRBV2 to TRBJ1-5; D gene uncertain. The germline gives CDR1 SNHLY, CDR2 FYNNEI. The V and J ends lost 10 bases and 1 base respectively, with 8 bases between them. CDR3 size: 12 residues. The CDR3 DNA is TGTGCCACCGCATACAGCAATCAGCCCCAGCATTTT. Residues: CATAYSNQPQHF.

The chain is built from TRBV5-1 and TRBJ1-4; 8 bases agree with TRBD1. V gave up 5 bases and J gave up 8 bases; unmatched junction bases: 8. CDR3 size: 14 residues. Germline CDR1 reads SGHRS; CDR2 reads YFSETQ. The CDR3 here is CASRQGTGEEKLFF. For the CDR3, the DNA is TGCGCCAGCAGACAAGGGACAGGCGAGGAAAAACTGTTTTTT.

The CDR3 loop reads CASRLGKTGADTQYF. The CDR3 DNA sequence: TGTGCCAGCAGATTAGGTAAAACAGGAGCAGATACGCAGTATTTT. This chain joins TRBV27 and TRBJ2-3; possibly TRBD1 for D (5 bases). The length of the CDR3 is 15 residues. Trimming removed 6 bases at V and 4 bases at J, with 17 bases between. Germline V CDR1 and CDR2: MNHEY, SMNVEV (reference sequence).

This clone has only a few counts. As DNA, the CDR3 is TGCGCCAGCAGTCAATCCCGGGGCCAGGGGACCTACGAGCAGTACTTC. Protein sequence: CASSQSRGQGTYEQYF. This chain joins TRBV23-1 and TRBJ2-7; weak D call: TRBD1 (6 bases). TRBV23-1 is recorded as an ORF, its role being uncertain. This CDR3 is 16 amino acids long. V was shortened by 0 bases and J by 2 bases, with 14 bases between the two germline ends.

The chain is built from TRBV29-1 and TRBJ2-7; TRBD2 matches 8 bases. From germline, CDR1 is SQVTM and CDR2 ANQGSEA. With 5 bases clipped from V and 7 bases from J, the junction kept 7 bases outside the gene matches. This CDR3 region has 12 residues. DNA of the CDR3: TGCAGCGTTCTCGGGAGGGCCGGGGAGCAGTACTTC. Residues: CSVLGRAGEQYF.

This clone was observed a single time. V is TRBV6-1 and J is TRBJ2-1; possibly TRBD2 for D (5 bases). The ends were cut back, 11 bases at V and 3 bases at J, with 14 bases in the middle. CDR3 size: 13 residues. In germline, CDR1 is MNHNS, CDR2 SASEGT. CDR3: CALRGPSYNEQFF. The CDR3 DNA sequence: TGTGCCCTACGAGGGCCCAGCTACAATGAGCAGTTCTTC.

This rearrangement joins TRBV5-1 to TRBJ2-5; TRBD1 or TRBD2 may be the D gene (5 bases each). V lost 4 bases, J lost 2 bases, and 15 bases lay in between. Germline CDR1 reads SGHRS; CDR2 reads YFSETQ. The CDR3 runs to 15 residues. CDR3 sequence: CASSLGPTAQETQYF. The CDR3 DNA sequence: TGCGCCAGCAGCCTGGGACCAACGGCACAAGAGACCCAGTACTTC.

The V and J genes are TRBV2 and TRBJ2-2; TRBD2 is a possible D gene (5 bases). CDR1 and CDR2 (germline): SNHLY, FYNNEI. This CDR3 region has 13 residues. The CDR3 bases are TGTGGTCGACGCGGGTCCAACACCGGGGAGCTGTTTTTT. As protein: CGRRGSNTGELFF. The complete variable domain, with remaining parts taken from reference TRBV2 and TRBJ2-2, reads EPEVTQTPSHQVTQMGQEVILRCVPISNHLYFYWYRQILGQKVEFLVSFYNNEISEKSEIFDDQFSVERPDGSNFTLKIRSTKLEDSAMYFCGRRGSNTGELFFGEGSRLTVL.

The rearrangement uses TRBV5-6 and TRBJ2-3; TRBD1 is a possible D gene (6 bases). V shed 4 bases and J shed 1 base, with 13 bases lying between them. Germline values: CDR1 SGHDT, CDR2 YYEEEE. CDR3 length equals 15 residues. The chain's CDR3 is CASSPQGLRTDTQYF. CDR3 in DNA: TGTGCCAGCAGCCCACAGGGTCTCCGCACAGATACGCAGTATTTT. The full variable domain, rest sourced from reference TRBV5-6 and TRBJ2-3, is DAGVTQSPTHLIKTRGQQVTLRCSPKSGHDTVSWYQQALGQGPQFIFQYYEEEERQRGNFPDRFSGHQFPNYSSELNVNALLLGDSALYLCASSPQGLRTDTQYFGPGTRLTVL.

The J gene is TRBJ1-1, the V gene TRBV4-1, with 8 positions matching TRBD1. The CDR3 extends over 16 amino acids. Germline V gene sequence: CDR1 MGHRA, CDR2 YSYEKL. Trimming took 0 bases from V and 0 from J; bases not matched to a gene: 3. CDR3 nucleotides: TGCGCCAGCAGCCAAGAAGGACAGGGCATGAACACTGAAGCTTTCTTT. Protein sequence: CASSQEGQGMNTEAFF.

The chain links TRBV5-8 to TRBJ1-5; D may be TRBD1 (6 bases). V lost 4 bases to trimming and J lost 0 bases, with 11 bases between them. The CDR3 loop spans 15 amino acids. CDR1 is SGHTS and CDR2 is YDEGEE in the germline V gene. The CDR3 reads CASSIDRYSNQPQHF. CDR3 in DNA: TGTGCCAGCAGCATAGACAGGTATAGCAATCAGCCCCAGCATTTT.